This TCR beta chain was documented in a study of blood T cell repertoires in COVID-19. Looking at the study overall: COVID-19 samples, acute and convalescent, were from the United States, Italy and Spain. Nucleic acid was either cDNA or gDNA, and it came from T cells, B-cell-depleted T cells, or PBMCs.

This clone was recorded once. Original data processing: Using reference gene primer amplification, nucleated cell counts were estimated. TCRdb's copy holds only in-frame clones and misses some; the assay was immunoSEQ multiplex PCR. That table gives V, J and clone size, and the DNA gave D and trimming. The sample records about 16,000 clones, approximately 83% being singletons. Germline V CDR1 and CDR2: ENHRY, SYGVKD. J lost 3 bases, V lost 6 bases, and 2 bases had no gene match. The CDR3 length is 13 residues. The specimen sequenced was peripheral blood. V gene TRBV10-3 combines with J gene TRBJ2-1, with 7 bases identical to TRBD1. The TCR comes from a human donor in a cohort sampled during active COVID-19. The CDR3 DNA is TGTGCCATCAGGGGGACAGACTACAATGAGCAGTTCTTC. Its translation: CAIRGTDYNEQFF.